These 5 T cell receptor beta chains were sequenced from one sample in a study of memory CD4+ T cells and cytomegalovirus serostatus. Single viable CD3+CD4+CD8-CD45RO+ cells were sorted as the memory CD4+ T cells. The table came from immunoSEQ multiplex PCR; TCRdb's copy has only in-frame clones and leaves some out. The repertoire holds 45,000 to 60,000 clones, with around 83% as singletons. The sample consisted of memory CD4+ T cells from blood. Receptor source: an adult in good health and CMV-seropositive.

This clone turned up a few times. The chain is built from TRBV30 and TRBJ1-1; perhaps TRBD1 as D (5 bases). The germline V gene encodes CDR1 GTSNPN and CDR2 SVGIG (reference sequence). V dropped 0 bases and J dropped 11 bases, with 19 bases sitting between them. The CDR3 consists of 14 residues. CDR3 loop: CAWSVPAGPKRAFF. CDR3 coding DNA: TGTGCCTGGAGTGTACCGGCAGGGCCGAAGAGGGCTTTCTTT.

The J gene is TRBJ1-5, the V gene TRBV28, with TRBD1 as a possible D gene (5 bases). The CDR3 has 15 residues. Germline assignment: CDR1 MDHEN and CDR2 SYDVKM. Trimming removed 6 bases at V and 0 bases at J, with 12 bases between. The CDR3 loop reads CASSPGLYSNQPQHF. CDR3 coding DNA: TGTGCCAGCAGCCCGGGACTGTATAGCAATCAGCCCCAGCATTTT.

This chain uses TRBV4-3 with TRBJ2-4; 10 bases map to TRBD1. J gave up 1 base and V 1 base, and 4 bases lay outside the gene matches. This CDR3 has 17 residues. Per the germline V gene, CDR1 is LGHNA and CDR2 is YSLEER. The CDR3 bases are TGCGCCAGCAGCCAAGCCCGACAGGGGGCTGCCAAAAACATTCAGTACTTC. It yields the protein CASSQARQGAAKNIQYF.

This sequence joins TRBV7-2 and TRBJ1-5; the D gene is possibly TRBD1 (5 bases). The germline V and J ends were trimmed by 5 bases and 7 bases, with 12 bases remaining between them. The CDR3 consists of 13 residues. Germline CDR1 SGHTA, CDR2 FQGNSA. The CDR3 coding sequence is TGTGCCAGCAGCGGGGACGTGGGACAGCCCCAGCATTTT. Translating it yields CASSGDVGQPQHF. Full variable domain (remainder filled in from reference TRBV7-2 and TRBJ1-5): GAGVSQSPSNKVTEKGKDVELRCDPISGHTALYWYRQSLGQGLEFLIYFQGNSAPDKSGLPSDRFSAERTGGSVSTLTIQRTQQEDSAVYLCASSGDVGQPQHFGDGTRLSIL.

This chain links TRBV7-9 with TRBJ1-2; maybe TRBD1 (6 bases). Per germline, CDR1 SEHNR and CDR2 FQNEAQ (reference sequence). V was pared by 5 bases and J by 6 bases, with 25 bases between. The CDR3 has 17 residues. CDR3 loop: CASSPTPGASVTNGYTF. The CDR3 nucleotides are TGTGCCAGCAGCCCAACCCCGGGGGCGTCGGTAACGAATGGCTACACCTTC.